Listed below are T cell receptor beta chains from one sample, sequenced in a study of T cell responses to AZD1222 COVID-19 vaccine. The protocol was immunoSEQ multiplex PCR, while the TCRdb copy is restricted to in-frame clones and leaves out a portion. Of 150,000 to 200,000 clones detected, roughly 92% appear once; the ten largest clones hold 1% to 1.5%. The sequenced sample was peripheral blood, obtained on day 0 of AZD1222 vaccination. Receptor source: an adult in good health. CDR3s include the opening cysteine and the closing phenylalanine or tryptophan. D genes are given only for firm matches. The size entry is marked missing in some rows and otherwise reads once, few, many or a size class.

V	D	J	size	CDR3	DNA
TRBV5-4	TRBD1	TRBJ2-1	.	CASSSGQGYNEQFF	TGTGCCAGCAGCTCGGGACAGGGATACAATGAGCAGTTCTTC
TRBV24-1	TRBD2	TRBJ2-5	.	CATSDQPRSSGGGETQYF	TGTGCCACCAGTGACCAACCCCGGTCTAGCGGGGGTGGAGAGACCCAGTACTTC
TRBV6-2/TRBV6-3	.	TRBJ1-5	once	CASSTVYSNQPQHF	TGTGCCAGCAGTACGGTATATAGCAATCAGCCCCAGCATTTT
TRBV18	.	TRBJ1-1	.	CASSPIWDGMNTEAFF	TGTGCCAGCTCACCAATTTGGGACGGGATGAACACTGAAGCTTTCTTT
TRBV5-1	.	TRBJ2-5	.	CASSLVGLETQYF	TGCGCCAGCAGCTTGGTAGGGCTGGAGACCCAGTACTTC
TRBV11-1	.	TRBJ2-7	.	CASSLIQTYEQYF	TGTGCCAGCAGCTTAATACAGACCTACGAGCAGTACTTC
TRBV6-6	TRBD1	TRBJ1-2	.	CASQTLQGNYGYTF	TGTGCCAGCCAAACTCTACAGGGGAACTATGGCTACACCTTC
TRBV19	TRBD1	TRBJ1-6	once	CASSDRGLGSPLHF	TGTGCCAGTAGTGACAGGGGCTTGGGATCACCCCTCCACTTT
TRBV27	.	TRBJ1-4	.	CASSLRGYGEKLFF	TGTGCCAGCAGTTTGAGAGGGTATGGGGAAAAACTGTTTTTT
TRBV11-2	TRBD2	TRBJ2-1	.	CASSPTGGGRNNEQFF	TGTGCCAGCAGCCCAACCGGCGGGGGGCGTAACAATGAGCAGTTCTTC
TRBV6-5	TRBD1	TRBJ1-1	.	CASRHRTGGGGAFF	TGTGCCAGCAGACACCGAACAGGGGGCGGAGGGGCTTTCTTT
TRBV6-5	.	TRBJ1-4	.	CASRRGRALPEKLFF	TGTGCCAGCAGACGGGGCCGGGCCTTGCCAGAAAAACTGTTTTTT
TRBV5-5	.	TRBJ1-1	once	CASSFGDGLMNTEAFF	TGTGCCAGCAGCTTTGGTGACGGCCTTATGAACACTGAAGCTTTCTTT
TRBV30	.	TRBJ1-4	.	CAWSVGFNEKLFF	TGTGCCTGGAGTGTAGGATTTAATGAAAAACTGTTTTTT
TRBV6-5	TRBD2	TRBJ2-7	.	CASSRQVGREDRQYF	TGTGCCAGCAGTCGCCAGGTGGGACGGGAGGATAGGCAGTACTTC
TRBV28	TRBD1	TRBJ1-1	.	CASSNSGTGGTEAFF	TGTGCCAGCAGTAATAGTGGGACAGGGGGCACTGAAGCTTTCTTT
TRBV5-1	.	TRBJ2-3	.	CASIPESGAADTQYF	TGCGCCAGCATCCCGGAGAGCGGAGCGGCAGATACGCAGTATTTT
TRBV3-1/TRBV3-2	.	TRBJ1-1	.	CATARGTEAFF	TGTGCCACTGCGAGGGGGACTGAAGCTTTCTTT
TRBV27	.	TRBJ2-7	.	CASSPNSYEQYF	TGTGCCAGCAGTCCAAACTCCTACGAGCAGTACTTC
TRBV9	.	TRBJ2-3	.	CASSVGDTQYF	TGTGCCAGCAGCGTGGGGGATACGCAGTATTTT
TRBV4-1	TRBD1	TRBJ1-2	.	CASSQPGQGRGYTF	TGCGCCAGCAGCCAACCTGGACAGGGTAGGGGCTACACCTTC
TRBV9	.	TRBJ1-3	.	CASSERAGSSGNTIYF	TGTGCCAGCAGCGAACGAGCAGGAAGCTCTGGAAACACCATATATTTT
TRBV11-1	.	TRBJ1-1	.	CASSPQAGYGTEAFF	TGTGCCAGCAGCCCCCAGGCAGGGTATGGTACTGAAGCTTTCTTT
TRBV7-2	TRBD1	TRBJ1-3	.	CASSAGTGVGNTIYF	TGTGCCAGCAGTGCCGGGACAGGGGTTGGAAACACCATATATTTT
TRBV28	.	TRBJ2-6	.	CASSVTAAGANVLTF	TGTGCCAGCAGTGTAACAGCGGCGGGGGCCAACGTCCTGACTTTC
TRBV7-8	.	TRBJ1-5	.	CASSLGSSSNQPQHF	TGTGCCAGCAGCTTAGGCAGCAGTAGCAATCAGCCCCAGCATTTT
TRBV28	.	TRBJ2-7	.	CASSASYEQYF	TGTGCCAGCAGTGCCTCCTACGAGCAGTACTTC
TRBV15	.	TRBJ1-5	.	CATSRPLGPRGNQPQHF	TGTGCCACCAGCAGACCCTTGGGGCCTAGGGGGAATCAGCCCCAGCATTTT
TRBV4-2	TRBD2	TRBJ2-7	.	CASSQSSGTNPNEQYF	TGTGCCAGCAGCCAATCTAGCGGGACTAACCCCAACGAGCAGTACTTC
TRBV30	.	TRBJ1-6	once	CAWSAAYLQPLHF	TGTGCCTGGAGTGCCGCATACCTCCAACCCCTCCACTTT
TRBV2	.	TRBJ1-3	once	CASQREVLNGNTIYF	TGTGCCAGCCAGAGAGAGGTGTTGAATGGAAACACCATATATTTT
TRBV3-1/TRBV3-2	.	TRBJ2-7	.	CASTRTGSSYEQYF	TGTGCCAGCACCCGAACAGGGAGCTCCTACGAGCAGTACTTC
TRBV10-3	.	TRBJ2-2	.	CAISEIKENTGELFF	TGTGCCATCAGTGAAATTAAGGAGAACACCGGGGAGCTGTTTTTT
TRBV5-1	.	TRBJ1-5	.	CASSFGGGRNQPQHF	TGCGCCAGCAGCTTCGGCGGGGGAAGGAATCAGCCCCAGCATTTT
TRBV28	.	TRBJ1-2	.	CASGRRGGGYTF	TGTGCCAGCGGCCGTAGGGGCGGAGGCTACACCTTC
TRBV30	.	TRBJ1-1	.	CAWSGTAHTEAFF	TGTGCCTGGAGTGGGACAGCTCACACTGAAGCTTTCTTT
TRBV27	.	TRBJ1-1	once	CASKGRLNTEAFF	TGTGCCAGCAAAGGACGGTTGAACACTGAAGCTTTCTTT
TRBV9	.	TRBJ1-4	.	CASSVGGGAGEKLFF	TGTGCCAGCAGCGTAGGTGGGGGCGCGGGGGAAAAACTGTTTTTT
TRBV9	.	TRBJ2-3	once	CASSGRTERDTQYF	TGTGCCAGCAGCGGCAGGACCGAGAGGGATACGCAGTATTTT
TRBV9	.	TRBJ1-1	.	CASSVDGGITEAFF	TGTGCCAGCAGCGTAGACGGGGGAATCACTGAAGCTTTCTTT
TRBV7-8	.	TRBJ2-7	few	CASNEQGQTISYEQYF	TGTGCCAGCAATGAACAAGGACAGACCATTTCCTACGAGCAGTACTTC
TRBV6-2/TRBV6-3	.	TRBJ1-5	few	CASSSRGLGNQPQHF	TGTGCCAGCAGTTCGAGGGGTCTTGGCAATCAGCCCCAGCATTTT